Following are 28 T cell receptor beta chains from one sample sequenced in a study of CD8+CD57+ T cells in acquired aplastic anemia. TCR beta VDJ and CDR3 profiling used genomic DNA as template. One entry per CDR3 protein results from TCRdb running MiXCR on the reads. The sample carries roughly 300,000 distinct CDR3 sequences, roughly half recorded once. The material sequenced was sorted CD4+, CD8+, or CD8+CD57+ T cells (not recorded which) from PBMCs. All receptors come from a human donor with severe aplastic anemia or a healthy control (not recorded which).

The CDR3 sequence is CASSRLAGGADTQYF. The CDR3 DNA reads TGTGCCAGCAGTCGACTAGCGGGAGGGGCAGATACGCAGTATTTT. The J gene is TRBJ2-3, the V gene TRBV2, with TRBD2 matching over 14 bases. The CDR3 consists of 15 residues. Germline V CDR1 and CDR2: SNHLY, FYNNEI. J gave up 4 bases and V 5 bases, and 2 bases lay outside the gene matches.

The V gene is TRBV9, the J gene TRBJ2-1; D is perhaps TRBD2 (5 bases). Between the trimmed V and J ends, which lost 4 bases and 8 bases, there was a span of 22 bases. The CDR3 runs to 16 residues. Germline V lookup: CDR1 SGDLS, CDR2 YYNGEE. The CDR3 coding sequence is TGTGCCAGCAGCTCAGGTGGGCTTCGGGGTTTGGATGAGCAGTTCTTC. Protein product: CASSSGGLRGLDEQFF.

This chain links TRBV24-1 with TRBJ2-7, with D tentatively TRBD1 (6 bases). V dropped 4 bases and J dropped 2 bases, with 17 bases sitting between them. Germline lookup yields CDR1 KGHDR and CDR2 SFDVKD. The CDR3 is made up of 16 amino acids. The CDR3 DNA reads TGTGCCACCAGTGACCCCCGACAGGAAGGTACCTACGAGCAGTACTTC. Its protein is CATSDPRQEGTYEQYF.

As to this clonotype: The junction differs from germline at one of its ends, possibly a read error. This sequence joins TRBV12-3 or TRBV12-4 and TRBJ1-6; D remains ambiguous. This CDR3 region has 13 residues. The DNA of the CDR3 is TGCGCCAGCAGCCAAGAACCCTTGCCACCCCTCCACTTT. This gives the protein CASSQEPLPPLHF.

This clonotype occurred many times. For the CDR3, the DNA is TGTGCCAGCAGCGTAGGATTAGCGGGGGACACAGATACGCAGTATTTT. Amino acid sequence: CASSVGLAGDTDTQYF. V and J are TRBV9 and TRBJ2-3; 9 positions match TRBD2. Germline assignment: CDR1 SGDLS and CDR2 YYNGEE. The length of the CDR3 is 16 residues. V lost 0 bases to trimming and J lost 2 bases; unmatched junction nucleotides: 4.

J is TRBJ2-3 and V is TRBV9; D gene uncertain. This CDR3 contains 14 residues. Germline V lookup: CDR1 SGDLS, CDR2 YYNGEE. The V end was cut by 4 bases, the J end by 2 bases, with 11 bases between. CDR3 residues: CASSPRAHTDTQYF. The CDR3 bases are TGTGCCAGCAGCCCCCGGGCCCACACAGATACGCAGTATTTT. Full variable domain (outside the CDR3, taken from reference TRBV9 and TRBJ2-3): DSGVTQTPKHLITATGQRVTLRCSPRSGDLSVYWYQQSLDQGLQFLIQYYNGEERAKGNILERFSAQQFPDLHSELNLSSLELGDSALYFCASSPRAHTDTQYFGPGTRLTVL.

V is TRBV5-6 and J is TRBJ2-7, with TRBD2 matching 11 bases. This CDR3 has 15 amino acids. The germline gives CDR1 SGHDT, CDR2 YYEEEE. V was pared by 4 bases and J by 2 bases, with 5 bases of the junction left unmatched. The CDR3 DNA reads TGTGCCAGCAGCGAGGGACTAGCGGTAACCTACGAGCAGTACTTC. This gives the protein CASSEGLAVTYEQYF.

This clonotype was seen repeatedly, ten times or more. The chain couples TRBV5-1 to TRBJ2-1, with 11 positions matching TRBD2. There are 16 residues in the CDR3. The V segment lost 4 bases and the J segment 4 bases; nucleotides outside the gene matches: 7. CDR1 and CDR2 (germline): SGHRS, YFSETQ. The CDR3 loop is CASSPNSGGAYNEQFF. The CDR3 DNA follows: TGCGCCAGCAGCCCCAATAGCGGGGGGGCATACAATGAGCAGTTCTTC.

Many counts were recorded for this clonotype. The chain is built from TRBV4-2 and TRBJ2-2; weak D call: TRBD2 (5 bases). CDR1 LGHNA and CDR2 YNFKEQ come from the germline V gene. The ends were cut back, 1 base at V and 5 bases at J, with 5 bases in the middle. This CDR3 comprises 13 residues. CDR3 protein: CASSQGETGELFF. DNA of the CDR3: TGTGCCAGCAGCCAAGGGGAGACCGGGGAGCTGTTTTTT.

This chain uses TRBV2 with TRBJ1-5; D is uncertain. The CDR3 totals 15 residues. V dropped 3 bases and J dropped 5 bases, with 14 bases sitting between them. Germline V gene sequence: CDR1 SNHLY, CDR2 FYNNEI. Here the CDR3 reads CASSDRTGRDQPQHF. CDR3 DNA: TGTGCCAGCAGTGACCGCACGGGAAGAGATCAGCCCCAGCATTTT.

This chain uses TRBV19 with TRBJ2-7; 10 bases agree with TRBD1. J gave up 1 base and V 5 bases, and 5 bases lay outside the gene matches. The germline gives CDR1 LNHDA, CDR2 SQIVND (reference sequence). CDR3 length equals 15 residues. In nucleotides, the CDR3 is TGTGCCAGTAGTGAGAGGGGACAGGGGTCCTACGAGCAGTACTTC. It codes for CASSERGQGSYEQYF. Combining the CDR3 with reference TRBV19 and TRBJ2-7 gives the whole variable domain DGGITQSPKYLFRKEGQNVTLSCEQNLNHDAMYWYRQDPGQGLRLIYYSQIVNDFQKGDIAEGYSVSREKKESFPLTVTSAQKNPTAFYLCASSERGQGSYEQYFGPGTRLTVT.

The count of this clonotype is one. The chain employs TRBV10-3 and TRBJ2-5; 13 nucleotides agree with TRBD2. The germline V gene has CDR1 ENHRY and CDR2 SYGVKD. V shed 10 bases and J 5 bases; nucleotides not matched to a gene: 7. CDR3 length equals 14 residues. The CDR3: CASRTSGSSETQYF. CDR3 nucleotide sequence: TGTGCCAGTCGGACTAGCGGGAGTTCGGAGACCCAGTACTTC.

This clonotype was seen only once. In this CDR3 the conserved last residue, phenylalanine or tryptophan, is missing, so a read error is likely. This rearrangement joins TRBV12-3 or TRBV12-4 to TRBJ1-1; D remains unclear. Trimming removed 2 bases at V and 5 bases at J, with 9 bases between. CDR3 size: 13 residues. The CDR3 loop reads CASSLIRVTEAFC. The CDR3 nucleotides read TGTGCCAGCAGTTTAATAAGGGTAACTGAAGCTTTCTGT.

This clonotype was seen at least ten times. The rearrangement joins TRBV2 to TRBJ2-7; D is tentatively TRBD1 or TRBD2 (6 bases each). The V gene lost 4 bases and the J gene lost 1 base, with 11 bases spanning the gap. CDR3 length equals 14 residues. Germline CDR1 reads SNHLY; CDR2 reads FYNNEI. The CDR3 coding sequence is TGTGCCAGCAGTGGGCGGGGACATTCCTACGAGCAGTACTTC. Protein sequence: CASSGRGHSYEQYF.

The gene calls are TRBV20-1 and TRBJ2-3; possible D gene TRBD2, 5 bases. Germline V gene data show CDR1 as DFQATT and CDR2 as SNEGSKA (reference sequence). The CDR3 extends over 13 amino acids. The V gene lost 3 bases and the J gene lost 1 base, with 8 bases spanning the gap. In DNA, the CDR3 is TGCAGTGCTAGGAGGGCCGGCACAGATACGCAGTATTTT. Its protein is CSARRAGTDTQYF.

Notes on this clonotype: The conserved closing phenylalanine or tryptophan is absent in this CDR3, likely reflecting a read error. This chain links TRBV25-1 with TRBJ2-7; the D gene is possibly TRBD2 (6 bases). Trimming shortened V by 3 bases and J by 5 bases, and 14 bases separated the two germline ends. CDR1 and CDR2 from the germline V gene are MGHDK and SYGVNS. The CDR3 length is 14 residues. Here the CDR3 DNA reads TGTGCCAGCAGTGACCAGACTAGAGGCCACGAGCAGTACTCC. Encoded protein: CASSDQTRGHEQYS.

The CDR3 sequence: CASTPPPSLGYTF. Here the CDR3 DNA reads TGTGCCAGCACCCCACCACCCTCACTAGGCTACACCTTC. This sequence joins TRBV7-2 and TRBJ1-2; no definite D call. With 7 bases removed from V and 8 bases from J, the gap between germline ends came to 17 bases. This CDR3 is 13 amino acids long. CDR1 and CDR2 from the germline V gene are SGHTA and FQGNSA.

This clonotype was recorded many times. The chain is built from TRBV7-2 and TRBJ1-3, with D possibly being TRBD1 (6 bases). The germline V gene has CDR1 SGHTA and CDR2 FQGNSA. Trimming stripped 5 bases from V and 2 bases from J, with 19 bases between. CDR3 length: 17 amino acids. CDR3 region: CASSGRGGGSPGNTIYF. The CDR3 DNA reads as TGTGCCAGCAGCGGAAGAGGGGGGGGCTCCCCTGGAAACACCATATATTTT.

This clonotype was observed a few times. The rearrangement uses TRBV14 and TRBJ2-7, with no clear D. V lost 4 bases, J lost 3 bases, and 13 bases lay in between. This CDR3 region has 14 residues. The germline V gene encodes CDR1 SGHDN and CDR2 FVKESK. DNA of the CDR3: TGTGCCAGCAGCCTTGACTGGCCCTACTACGAGCAGTACTTC. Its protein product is CASSLDWPYYEQYF.

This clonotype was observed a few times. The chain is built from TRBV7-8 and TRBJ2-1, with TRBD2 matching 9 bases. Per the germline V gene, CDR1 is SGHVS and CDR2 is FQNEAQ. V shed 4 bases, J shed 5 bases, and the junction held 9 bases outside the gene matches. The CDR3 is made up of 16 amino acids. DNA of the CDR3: TGTGCCAGCAGCTGGAGTCGACTAGCGGTTGACAATGAGCAGTTCTTC. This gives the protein CASSWSRLAVDNEQFF.

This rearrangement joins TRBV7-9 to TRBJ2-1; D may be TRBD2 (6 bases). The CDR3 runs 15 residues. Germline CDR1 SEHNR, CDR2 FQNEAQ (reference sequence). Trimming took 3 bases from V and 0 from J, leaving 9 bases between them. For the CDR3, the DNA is TGTGCCAGCAGCTTCGGGGGTACCTCCTACAATGAGCAGTTCTTC. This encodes CASSFGGTSYNEQFF.

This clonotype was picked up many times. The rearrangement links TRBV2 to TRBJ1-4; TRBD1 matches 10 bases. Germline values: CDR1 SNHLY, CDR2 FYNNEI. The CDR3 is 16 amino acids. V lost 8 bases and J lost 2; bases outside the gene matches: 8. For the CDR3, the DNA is TGTGCCAGCGACCGGGACAGGGGCGTCACTAATGAAAAACTGTTTTTT. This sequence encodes CASDRDRGVTNEKLFF.

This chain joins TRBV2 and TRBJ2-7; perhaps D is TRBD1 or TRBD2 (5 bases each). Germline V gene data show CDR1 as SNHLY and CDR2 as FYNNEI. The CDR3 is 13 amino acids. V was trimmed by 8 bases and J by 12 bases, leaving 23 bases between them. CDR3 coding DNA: TGTGCCAGCGGTCGGGTCAGGGAGACCCTGGGGTACTTC. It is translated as CASGRVRETLGYF.

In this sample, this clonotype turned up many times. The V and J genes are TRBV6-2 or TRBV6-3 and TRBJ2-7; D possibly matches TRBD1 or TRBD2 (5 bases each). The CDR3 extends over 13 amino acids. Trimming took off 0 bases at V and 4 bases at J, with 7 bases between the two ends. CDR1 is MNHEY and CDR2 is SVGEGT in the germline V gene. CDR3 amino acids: CASSYSWGYEQYF. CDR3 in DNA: TGTGCCAGCAGTTACTCCTGGGGGTACGAGCAGTACTTC.

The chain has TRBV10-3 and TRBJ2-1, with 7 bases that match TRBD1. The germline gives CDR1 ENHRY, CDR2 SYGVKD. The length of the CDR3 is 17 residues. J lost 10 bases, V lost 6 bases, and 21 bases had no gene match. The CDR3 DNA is TGTGCCATCAGCCCCACCACCGGGACAGACACCTTGGGGGAGCAGTTCTTC. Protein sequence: CAISPTTGTDTLGEQFF.

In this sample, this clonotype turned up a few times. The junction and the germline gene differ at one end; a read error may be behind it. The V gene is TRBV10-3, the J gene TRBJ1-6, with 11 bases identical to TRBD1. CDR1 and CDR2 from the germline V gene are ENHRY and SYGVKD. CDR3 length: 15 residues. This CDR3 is CAISESGQGAAPFSF. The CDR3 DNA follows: TGTGCCATCAGTGAGTCCGGACAGGGGGCAGCCCCCTTTTCATTT.

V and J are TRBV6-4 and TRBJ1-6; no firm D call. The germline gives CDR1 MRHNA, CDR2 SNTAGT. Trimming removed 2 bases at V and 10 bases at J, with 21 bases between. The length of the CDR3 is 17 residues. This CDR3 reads CASSDQKNREGRSPLHF. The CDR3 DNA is TGTGCCAGCAGTGACCAGAAAAATAGGGAAGGGCGCTCACCCCTCCACTTT.

CDR3 residues: CATKAGGETGNTIYF. The CDR3 DNA is TGTGCCACCAAGGCAGGGGGCGAAACTGGAAACACCATATATTTT. The chain has TRBV15 and TRBJ1-3; 8 positions agree with TRBD1. V was clipped by 7 bases and J by 2 bases; unmatched bases: 7. The length of the CDR3 is 15 residues. Germline V lookup: CDR1 LNHNV, CDR2 YYDKDF (reference sequence).